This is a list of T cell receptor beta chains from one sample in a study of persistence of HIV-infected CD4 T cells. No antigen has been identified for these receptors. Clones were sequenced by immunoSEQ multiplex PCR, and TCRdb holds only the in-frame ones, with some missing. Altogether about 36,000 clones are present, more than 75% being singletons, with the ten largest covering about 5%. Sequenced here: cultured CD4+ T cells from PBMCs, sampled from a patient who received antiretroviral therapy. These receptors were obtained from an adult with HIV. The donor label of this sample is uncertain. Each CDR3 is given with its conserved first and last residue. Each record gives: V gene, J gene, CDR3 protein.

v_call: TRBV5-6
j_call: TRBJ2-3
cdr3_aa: CASSLVFIAGGPKDTQYF

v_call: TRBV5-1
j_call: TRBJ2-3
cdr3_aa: CASSLDNPSTDTQYF

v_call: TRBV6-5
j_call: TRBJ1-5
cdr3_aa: CASRSGTGMGQPQHF

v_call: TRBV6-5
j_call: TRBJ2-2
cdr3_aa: CASSRDRSNTGELFF

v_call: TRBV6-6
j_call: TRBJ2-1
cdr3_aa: CASSYSGDTGQFF

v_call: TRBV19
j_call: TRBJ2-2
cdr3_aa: CASRKTPATGELFF

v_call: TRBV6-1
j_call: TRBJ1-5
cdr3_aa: CASSEQGADTQPQHF

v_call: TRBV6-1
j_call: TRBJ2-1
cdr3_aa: CASSEGWGAFRNEQFF

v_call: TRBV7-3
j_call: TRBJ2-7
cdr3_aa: CASSLQGAREQYF

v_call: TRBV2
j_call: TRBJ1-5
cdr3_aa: CASSGNNQPQHF